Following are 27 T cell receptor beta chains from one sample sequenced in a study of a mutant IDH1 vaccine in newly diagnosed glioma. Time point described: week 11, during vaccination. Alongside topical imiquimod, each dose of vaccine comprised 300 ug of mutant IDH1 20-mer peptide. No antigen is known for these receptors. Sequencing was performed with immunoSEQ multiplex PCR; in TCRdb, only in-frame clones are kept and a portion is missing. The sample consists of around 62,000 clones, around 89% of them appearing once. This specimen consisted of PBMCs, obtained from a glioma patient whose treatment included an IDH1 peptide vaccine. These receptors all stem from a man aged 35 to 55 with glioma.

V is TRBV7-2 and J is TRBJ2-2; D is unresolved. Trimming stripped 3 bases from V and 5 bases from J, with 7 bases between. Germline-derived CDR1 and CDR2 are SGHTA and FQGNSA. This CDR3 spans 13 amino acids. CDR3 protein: CASSFLTTGELFF. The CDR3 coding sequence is TGTGCCAGCAGCTTTTTGACTACCGGGGAGCTGTTTTTT.

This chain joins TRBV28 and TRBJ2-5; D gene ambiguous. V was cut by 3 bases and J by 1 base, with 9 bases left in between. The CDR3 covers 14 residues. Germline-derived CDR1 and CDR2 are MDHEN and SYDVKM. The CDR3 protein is CASSFVGGQETQYF. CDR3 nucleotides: TGTGCCAGCAGTTTTGTGGGTGGCCAAGAGACCCAGTACTTC.

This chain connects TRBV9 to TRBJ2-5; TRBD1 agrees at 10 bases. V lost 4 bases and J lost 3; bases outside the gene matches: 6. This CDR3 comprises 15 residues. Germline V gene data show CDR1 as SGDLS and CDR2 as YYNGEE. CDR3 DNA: TGTGCCAGCAGCAATACCGGGACAGGGGAAGAGACCCAGTACTTC. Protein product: CASSNTGTGEETQYF.

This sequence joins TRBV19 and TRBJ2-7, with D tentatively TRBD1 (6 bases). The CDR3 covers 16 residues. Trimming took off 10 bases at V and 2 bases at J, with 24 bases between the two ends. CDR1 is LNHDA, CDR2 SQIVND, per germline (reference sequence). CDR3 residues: CAICRPRGPLPYEQYF. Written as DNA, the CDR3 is TGTGCCATCTGTCGACCCAGGGGACCCCTGCCCTACGAGCAGTACTTC.

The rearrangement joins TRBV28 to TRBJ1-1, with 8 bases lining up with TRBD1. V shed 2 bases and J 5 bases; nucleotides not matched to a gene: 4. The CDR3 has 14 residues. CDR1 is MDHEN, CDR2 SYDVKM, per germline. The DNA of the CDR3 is TGTGCCAGCAGTTTACGCAGGGGGCTTACTGAAGCTTTCTTT. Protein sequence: CASSLRRGLTEAFF.

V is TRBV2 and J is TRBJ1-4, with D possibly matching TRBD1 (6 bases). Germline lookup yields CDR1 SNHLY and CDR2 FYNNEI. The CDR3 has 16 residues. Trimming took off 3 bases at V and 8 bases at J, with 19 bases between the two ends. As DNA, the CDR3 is TGTGCCAGCAGTGAGTTCACGGGGGGCGAGGAAGAAAAACTGTTTTTT. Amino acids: CASSEFTGGEEEKLFF. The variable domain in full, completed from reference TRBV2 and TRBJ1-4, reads EPEVTQTPSHQVTQMGQEVILRCVPISNHLYFYWYRQILGQKVEFLVSFYNNEISEKSEIFDDQFSVERPDGSNFTLKIRSTKLEDSAMYFCASSEFTGGEEEKLFFGSGTQLSVL.

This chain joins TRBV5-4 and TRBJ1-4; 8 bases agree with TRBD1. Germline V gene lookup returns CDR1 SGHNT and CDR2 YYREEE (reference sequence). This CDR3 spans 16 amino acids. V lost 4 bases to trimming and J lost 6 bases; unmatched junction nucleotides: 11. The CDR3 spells CASSTYRGYGDEKLFF. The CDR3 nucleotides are TGTGCCAGCAGCACTTACAGGGGGTACGGGGATGAAAAACTGTTTTTT.

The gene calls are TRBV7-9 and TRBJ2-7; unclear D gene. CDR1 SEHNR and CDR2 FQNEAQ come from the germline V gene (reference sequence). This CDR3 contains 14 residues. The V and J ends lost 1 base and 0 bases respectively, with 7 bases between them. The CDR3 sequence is CASSLGVFSYEQYF. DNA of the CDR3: TGTGCCAGCAGCTTAGGTGTGTTCTCCTACGAGCAGTACTTC.

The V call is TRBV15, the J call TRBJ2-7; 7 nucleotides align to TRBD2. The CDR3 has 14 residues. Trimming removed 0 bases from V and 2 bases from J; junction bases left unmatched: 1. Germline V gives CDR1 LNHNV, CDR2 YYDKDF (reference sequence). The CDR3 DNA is TGTGCCACCAGCAGAGAAGCGGGGCCCTACGAGCAGTACTTC. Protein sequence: CATSREAGPYEQYF. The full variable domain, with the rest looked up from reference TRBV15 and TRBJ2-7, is DAMVIQNPRYQVTQFGKPVTLSCSQTLNHNVMYWYQQKSSQAPKLLFHYYDKDFNNEADTPDNFQSRRPNTSFCFLDIRSPGLGDTAMYLCATSREAGPYEQYFGPGTRLTVT.

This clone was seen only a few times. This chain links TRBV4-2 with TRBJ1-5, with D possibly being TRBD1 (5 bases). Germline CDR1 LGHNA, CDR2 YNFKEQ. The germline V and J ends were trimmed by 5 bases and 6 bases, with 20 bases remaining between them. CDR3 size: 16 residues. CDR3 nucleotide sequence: TGTGCCAGCAGCGAAAGGGGTGGGGGGGATGGTCAGCCCCAGCATTTT. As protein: CASSERGGGDGQPQHF.

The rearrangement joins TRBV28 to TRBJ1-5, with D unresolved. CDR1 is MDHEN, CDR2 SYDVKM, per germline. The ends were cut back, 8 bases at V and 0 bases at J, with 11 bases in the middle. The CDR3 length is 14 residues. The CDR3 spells CASGEGGSNQPQHF. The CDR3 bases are TGTGCCAGCGGGGAGGGAGGTAGCAATCAGCCCCAGCATTTT.

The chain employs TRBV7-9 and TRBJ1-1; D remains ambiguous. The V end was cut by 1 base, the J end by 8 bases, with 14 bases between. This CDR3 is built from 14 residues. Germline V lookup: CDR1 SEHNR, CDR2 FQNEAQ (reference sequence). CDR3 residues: CASSLEVRAAEAFF. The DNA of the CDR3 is TGTGCCAGCAGCTTAGAGGTCCGGGCAGCAGAAGCTTTCTTT.

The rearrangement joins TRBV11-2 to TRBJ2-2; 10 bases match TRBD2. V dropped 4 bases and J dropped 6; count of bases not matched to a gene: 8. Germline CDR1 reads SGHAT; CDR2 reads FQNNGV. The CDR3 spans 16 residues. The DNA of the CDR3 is TGTGCCAGCAGCTCGAGGAGCGGGGGGGCCGCCGGGGAGCTGTTTTTT. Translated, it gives CASSSRSGGAAGELFF.

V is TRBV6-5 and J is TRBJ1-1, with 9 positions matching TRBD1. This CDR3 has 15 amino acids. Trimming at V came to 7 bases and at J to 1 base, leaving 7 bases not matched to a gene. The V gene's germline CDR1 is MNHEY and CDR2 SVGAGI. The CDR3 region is CASTGQGRSNTEAFF. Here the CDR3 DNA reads TGTGCCAGCACTGGACAGGGGCGGTCGAACACTGAAGCTTTCTTT.

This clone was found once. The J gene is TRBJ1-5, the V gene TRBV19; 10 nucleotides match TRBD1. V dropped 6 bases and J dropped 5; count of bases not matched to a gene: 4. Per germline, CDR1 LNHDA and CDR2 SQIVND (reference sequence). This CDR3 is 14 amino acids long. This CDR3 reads CASSGQGGDQPQHF. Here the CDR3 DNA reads TGTGCCAGTAGCGGACAGGGGGGGGATCAGCCCCAGCATTTT.

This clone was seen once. The CDR3 bases are TGTGCCTGGAGTGTGGGGGGCGGCGGGGAGCTGTTTTTT. Translated, it gives CAWSVGGGGELFF. The chain is built from TRBV30 and TRBJ2-2; D tentatively reads TRBD1 or TRBD2 (6 bases each). CDR1 is GTSNPN and CDR2 is SVGIG in the germline V gene (reference sequence). V was trimmed by 0 bases and J by 7 bases, leaving 9 bases between them. The CDR3 totals 13 residues.

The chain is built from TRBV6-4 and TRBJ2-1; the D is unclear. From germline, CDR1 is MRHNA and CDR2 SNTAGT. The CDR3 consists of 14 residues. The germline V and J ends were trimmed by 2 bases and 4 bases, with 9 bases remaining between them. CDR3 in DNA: TGTGCCAGCAGTGACGGGAACCGTTACAATGAGCAGTTCTTC. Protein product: CASSDGNRYNEQFF.

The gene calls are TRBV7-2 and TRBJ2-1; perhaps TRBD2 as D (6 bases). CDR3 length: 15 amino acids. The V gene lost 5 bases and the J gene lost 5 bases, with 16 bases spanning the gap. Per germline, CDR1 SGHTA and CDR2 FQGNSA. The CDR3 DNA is TGTGCCAGCAGCCCCTCCGGGGCGGGGAACAATGAGCAGTTCTTC. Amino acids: CASSPSGAGNNEQFF.

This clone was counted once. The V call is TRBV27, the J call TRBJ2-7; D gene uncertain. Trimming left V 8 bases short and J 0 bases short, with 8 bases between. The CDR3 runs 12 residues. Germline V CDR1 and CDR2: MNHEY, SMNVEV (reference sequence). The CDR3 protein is CASSPSSYEQYF. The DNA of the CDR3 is TGTGCCAGCTCACCTTCCTCCTACGAGCAGTACTTC.

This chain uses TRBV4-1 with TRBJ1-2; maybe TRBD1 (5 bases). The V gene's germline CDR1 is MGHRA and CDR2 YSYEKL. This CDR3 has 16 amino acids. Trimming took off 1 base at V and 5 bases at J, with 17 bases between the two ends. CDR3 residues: CASSQVFRGRRYGYTF. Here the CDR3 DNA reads TGCGCCAGCAGCCAAGTTTTTAGGGGTAGAAGATATGGCTACACCTTC.

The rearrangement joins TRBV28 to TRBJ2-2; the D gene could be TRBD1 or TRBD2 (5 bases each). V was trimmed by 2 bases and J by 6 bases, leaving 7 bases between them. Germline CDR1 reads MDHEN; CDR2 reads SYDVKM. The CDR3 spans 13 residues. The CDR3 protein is CASSLGGPGELFF. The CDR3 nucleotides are TGTGCCAGCAGTTTAGGGGGACCCGGGGAGCTGTTTTTT.

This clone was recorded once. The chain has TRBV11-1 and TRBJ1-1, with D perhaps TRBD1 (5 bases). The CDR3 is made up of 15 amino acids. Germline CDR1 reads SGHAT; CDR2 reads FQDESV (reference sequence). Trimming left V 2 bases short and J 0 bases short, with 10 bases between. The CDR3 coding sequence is TGTGCCAGCAGCTTACCCGAGGGGATGAACACTGAAGCTTTCTTT. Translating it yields CASSLPEGMNTEAFF.

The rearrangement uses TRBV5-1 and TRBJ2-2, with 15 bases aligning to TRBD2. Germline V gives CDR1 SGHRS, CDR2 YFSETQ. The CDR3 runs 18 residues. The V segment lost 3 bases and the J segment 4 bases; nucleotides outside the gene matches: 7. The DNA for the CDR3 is TGCGCCAGCAGCTCTCCGGGACTAGCGGGAGGTGGCACCGGGGAGCTGTTTTTT. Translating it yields CASSSPGLAGGGTGELFF.

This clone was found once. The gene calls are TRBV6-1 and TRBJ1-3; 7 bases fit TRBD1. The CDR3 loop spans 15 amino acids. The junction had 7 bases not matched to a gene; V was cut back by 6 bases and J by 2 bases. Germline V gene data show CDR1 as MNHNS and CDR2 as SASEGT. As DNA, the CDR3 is TGTGCCAGCAGAGGACAGGCGATGGCTGGAAACACCATATATTTT. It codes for CASRGQAMAGNTIYF.

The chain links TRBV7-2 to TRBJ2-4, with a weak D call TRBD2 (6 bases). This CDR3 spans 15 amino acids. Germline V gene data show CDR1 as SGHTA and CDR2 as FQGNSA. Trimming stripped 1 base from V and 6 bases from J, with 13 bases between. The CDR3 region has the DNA TGTGCCAGCAGCTTAGGCACCCGGCGGGGAAACATTCAGTACTTC. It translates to CASSLGTRRGNIQYF.

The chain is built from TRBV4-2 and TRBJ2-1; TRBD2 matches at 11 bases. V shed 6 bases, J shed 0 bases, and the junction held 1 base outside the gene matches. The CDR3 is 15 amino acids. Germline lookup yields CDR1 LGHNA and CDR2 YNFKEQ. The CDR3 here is CASRLAGGSYNEQFF. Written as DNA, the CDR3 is TGTGCCAGCAGGCTAGCGGGAGGCTCCTACAATGAGCAGTTCTTC.

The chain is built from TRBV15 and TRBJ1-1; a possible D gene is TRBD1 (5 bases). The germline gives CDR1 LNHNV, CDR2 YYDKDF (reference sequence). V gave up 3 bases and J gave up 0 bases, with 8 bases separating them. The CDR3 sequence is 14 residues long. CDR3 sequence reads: CATSRTVMNTEAFF. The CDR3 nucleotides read TGTGCCACCAGCAGGACAGTCATGAACACTGAAGCTTTCTTT.